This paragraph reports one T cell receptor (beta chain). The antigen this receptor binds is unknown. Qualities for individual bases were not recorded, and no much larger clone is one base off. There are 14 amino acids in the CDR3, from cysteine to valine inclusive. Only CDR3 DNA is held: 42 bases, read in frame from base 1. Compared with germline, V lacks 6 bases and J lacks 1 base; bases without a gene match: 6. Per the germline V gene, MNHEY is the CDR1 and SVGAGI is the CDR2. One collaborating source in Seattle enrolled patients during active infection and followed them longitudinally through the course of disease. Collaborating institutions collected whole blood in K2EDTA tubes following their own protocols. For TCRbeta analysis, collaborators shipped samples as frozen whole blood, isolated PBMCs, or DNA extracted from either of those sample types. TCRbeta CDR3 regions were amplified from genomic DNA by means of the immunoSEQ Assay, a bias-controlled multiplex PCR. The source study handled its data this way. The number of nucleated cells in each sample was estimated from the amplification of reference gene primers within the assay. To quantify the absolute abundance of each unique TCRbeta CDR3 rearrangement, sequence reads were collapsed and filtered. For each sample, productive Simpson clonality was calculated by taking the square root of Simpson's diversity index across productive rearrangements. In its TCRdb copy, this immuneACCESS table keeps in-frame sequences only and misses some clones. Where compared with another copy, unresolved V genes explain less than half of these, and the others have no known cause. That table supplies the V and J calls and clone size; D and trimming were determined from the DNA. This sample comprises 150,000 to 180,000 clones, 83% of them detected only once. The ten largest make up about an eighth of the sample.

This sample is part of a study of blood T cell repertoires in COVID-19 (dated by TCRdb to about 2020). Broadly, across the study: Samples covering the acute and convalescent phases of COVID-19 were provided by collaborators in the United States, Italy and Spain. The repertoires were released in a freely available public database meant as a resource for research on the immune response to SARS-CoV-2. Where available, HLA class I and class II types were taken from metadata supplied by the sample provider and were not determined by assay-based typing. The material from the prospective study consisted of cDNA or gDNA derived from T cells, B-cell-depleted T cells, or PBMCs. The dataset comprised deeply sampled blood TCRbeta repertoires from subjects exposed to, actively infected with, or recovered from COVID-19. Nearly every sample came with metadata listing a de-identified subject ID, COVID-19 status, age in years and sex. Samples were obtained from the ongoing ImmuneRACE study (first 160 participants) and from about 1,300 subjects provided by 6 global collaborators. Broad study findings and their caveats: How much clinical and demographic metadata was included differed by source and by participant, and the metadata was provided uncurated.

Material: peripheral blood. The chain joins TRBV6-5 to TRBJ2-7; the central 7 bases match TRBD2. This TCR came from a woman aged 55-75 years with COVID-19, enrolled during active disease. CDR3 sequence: CASRKRDGSYEQYV. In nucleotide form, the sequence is TGTGCCAGCAGGAAGCGGGACGGTTCCTACGAGCAGTACGTC.